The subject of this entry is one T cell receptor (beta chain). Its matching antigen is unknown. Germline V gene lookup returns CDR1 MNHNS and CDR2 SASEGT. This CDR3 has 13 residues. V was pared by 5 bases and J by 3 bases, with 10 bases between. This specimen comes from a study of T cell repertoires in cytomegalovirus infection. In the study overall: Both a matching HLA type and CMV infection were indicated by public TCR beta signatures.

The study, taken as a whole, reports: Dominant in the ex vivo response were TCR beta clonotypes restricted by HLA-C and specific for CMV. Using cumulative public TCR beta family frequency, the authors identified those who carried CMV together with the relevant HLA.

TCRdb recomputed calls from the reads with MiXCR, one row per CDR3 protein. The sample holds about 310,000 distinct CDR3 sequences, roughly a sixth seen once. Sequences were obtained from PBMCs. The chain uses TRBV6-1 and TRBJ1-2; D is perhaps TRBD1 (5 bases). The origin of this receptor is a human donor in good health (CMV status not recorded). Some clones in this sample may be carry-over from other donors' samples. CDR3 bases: TGTGCCAGCAGTCACGACAGATACTATGGCTACACCTTC. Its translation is CASSHDRYYGYTF.